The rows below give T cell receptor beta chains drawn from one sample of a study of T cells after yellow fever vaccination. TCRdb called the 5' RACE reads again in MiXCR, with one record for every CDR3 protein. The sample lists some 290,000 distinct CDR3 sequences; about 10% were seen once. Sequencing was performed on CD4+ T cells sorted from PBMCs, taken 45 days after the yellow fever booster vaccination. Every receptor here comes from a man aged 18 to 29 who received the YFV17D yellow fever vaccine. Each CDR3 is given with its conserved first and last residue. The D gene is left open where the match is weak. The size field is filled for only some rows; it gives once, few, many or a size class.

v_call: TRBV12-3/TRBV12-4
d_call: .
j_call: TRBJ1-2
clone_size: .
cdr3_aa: CASNPDAPNYGYTF
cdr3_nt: TGTGCCAGCAATCCGGATGCCCCTAACTATGGCTACACCTTC

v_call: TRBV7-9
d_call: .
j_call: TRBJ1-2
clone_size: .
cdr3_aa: CASSFRDRRQGYTF
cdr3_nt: TGTGCCAGCAGCTTCAGAGATAGGAGGCAGGGCTACACCTTC

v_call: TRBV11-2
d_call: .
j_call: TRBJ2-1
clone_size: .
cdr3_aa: CASSPIRGVGYNEQFF
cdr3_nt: TGTGCCAGCAGCCCCATTAGGGGGGTGGGTTACAATGAGCAGTTCTTC

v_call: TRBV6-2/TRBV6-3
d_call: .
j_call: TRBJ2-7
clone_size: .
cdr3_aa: CASSAGQHQYF
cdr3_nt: TGTGCCAGCAGTGCCGGACAGCATCAGTACTTC

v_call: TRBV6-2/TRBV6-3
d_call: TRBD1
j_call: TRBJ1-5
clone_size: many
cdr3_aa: CASRYDRGGDQPQHF
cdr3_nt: TGTGCCAGCAGGTACGACAGGGGAGGCGATCAGCCCCAGCATTTT

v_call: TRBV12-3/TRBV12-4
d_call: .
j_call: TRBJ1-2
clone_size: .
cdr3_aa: CASSLASGPHGYTF
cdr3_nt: TGTGCCAGCAGTTTAGCATCGGGGCCCCATGGCTACACCTTC

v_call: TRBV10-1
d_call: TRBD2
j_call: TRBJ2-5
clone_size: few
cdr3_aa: CASSDSGAPLGETQYF
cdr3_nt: TGCGCCAGCAGCGATAGCGGGGCGCCCCTCGGAGAGACCCAGTACTTC

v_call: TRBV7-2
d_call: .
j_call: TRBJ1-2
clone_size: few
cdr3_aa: CASSFWARVGSYGYTF
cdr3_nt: TGTGCCAGCAGCTTCTGGGCCCGGGTTGGGAGCTATGGCTACACCTTC

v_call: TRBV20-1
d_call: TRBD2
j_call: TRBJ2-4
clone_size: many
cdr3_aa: CSAEPGGNIQYF
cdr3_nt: TGCAGTGCCGAACCCGGGGGGAACATTCAGTACTTC

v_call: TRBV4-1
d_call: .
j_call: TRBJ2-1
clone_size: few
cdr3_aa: CASKMGPVSYNEQFF
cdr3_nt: TGCGCCAGCAAGATGGGTCCCGTCTCCTACAATGAGCAGTTCTTC

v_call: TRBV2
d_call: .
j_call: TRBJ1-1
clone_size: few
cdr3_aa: CASSVRNTEAFF
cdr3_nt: TGTGCCAGCAGTGTTCGGAACACTGAAGCTTTCTTT

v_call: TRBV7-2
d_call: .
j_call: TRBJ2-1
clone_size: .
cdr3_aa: CASSLAGGPGNEQFF
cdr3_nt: TGTGCCAGCAGCTTAGCGGGGGGGCCGGGGAATGAGCAGTTCTTC

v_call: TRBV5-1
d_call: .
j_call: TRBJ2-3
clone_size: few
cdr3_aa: CASSTQDTDTQYF
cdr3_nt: TGCGCCAGCAGCACCCAGGACACAGATACGCAGTATTTT

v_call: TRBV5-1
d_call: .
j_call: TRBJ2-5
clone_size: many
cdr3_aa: CASSLTNQETQYF
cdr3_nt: TGCGCCAGCAGCCTGACAAACCAAGAGACCCAGTACTTC

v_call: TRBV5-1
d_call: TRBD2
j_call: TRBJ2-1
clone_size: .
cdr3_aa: CASSSSGGASYNEQFF
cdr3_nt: TGCGCCAGCAGCTCCAGCGGGGGGGCGTCCTACAATGAGCAGTTCTTC

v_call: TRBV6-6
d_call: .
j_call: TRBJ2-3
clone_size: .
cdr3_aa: CASSPPRGRDTQYF
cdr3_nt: TGTGCCAGCAGTCCCCCGCGGGGTAGAGATACGCAGTATTTT

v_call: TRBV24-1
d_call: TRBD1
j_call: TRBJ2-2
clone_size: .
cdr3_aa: CATSDLQEGARELFF
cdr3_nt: TGTGCCACCAGTGATTTGCAAGAGGGGGCGAGGGAGCTGTTTTTT

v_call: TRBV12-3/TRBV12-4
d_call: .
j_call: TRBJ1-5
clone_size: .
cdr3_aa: CASSLARKNQPQHF
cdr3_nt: TGTGCCAGCAGTTTAGCCAGGAAAAATCAGCCCCAGCATTTT

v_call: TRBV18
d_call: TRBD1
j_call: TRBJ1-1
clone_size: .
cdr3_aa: CASSGLGQGANTEAFF
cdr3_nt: TGTGCCAGCTCAGGATTGGGACAGGGGGCCAACACTGAAGCTTTCTTT

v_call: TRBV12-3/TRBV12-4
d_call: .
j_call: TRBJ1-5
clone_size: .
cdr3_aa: CASSWGKGQPQHF
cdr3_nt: TGTGCCAGCAGTTGGGGGAAAGGTCAGCCCCAGCATTTT

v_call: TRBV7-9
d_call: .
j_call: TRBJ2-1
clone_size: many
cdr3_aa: CASSLEGPQSRPFF
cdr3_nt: TGTGCCAGCAGCTTAGAAGGGCCTCAAAGCCGGCCGTTCTTC

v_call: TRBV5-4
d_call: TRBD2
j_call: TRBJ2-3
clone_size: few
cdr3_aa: CASSLAGGARRDTQYF
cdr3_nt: TGTGCCAGCAGCTTGGCCGGGGGGGCTCGGAGGGATACGCAGTATTTT

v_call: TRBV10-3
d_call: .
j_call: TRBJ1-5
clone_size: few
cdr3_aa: CAISGGQDQPQHF
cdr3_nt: TGTGCCATCAGTGGGGGTCAGGATCAGCCCCAGCATTTT

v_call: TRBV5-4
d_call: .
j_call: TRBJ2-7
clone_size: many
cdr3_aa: CASSFTDEQYF
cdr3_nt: TGTGCCAGCAGTTTCACCGACGAGCAGTACTTC

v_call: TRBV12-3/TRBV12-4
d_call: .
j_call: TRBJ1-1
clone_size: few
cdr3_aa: CASSLVLGDGVNTEAFF
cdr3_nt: TGTGCCAGCAGTTTAGTGCTGGGGGATGGGGTGAACACTGAAGCTTTCTTT

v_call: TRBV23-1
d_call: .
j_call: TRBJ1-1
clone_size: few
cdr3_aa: CASSQKGTHEAFF
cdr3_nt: TGCGCCAGCAGTCAAAAGGGAACCCATGAAGCTTTCTTT

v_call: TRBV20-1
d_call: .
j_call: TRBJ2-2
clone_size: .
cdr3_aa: CSARDFAGAELFF
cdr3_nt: TGCAGTGCTAGGGACTTCGCCGGAGCCGAGCTGTTTTTT

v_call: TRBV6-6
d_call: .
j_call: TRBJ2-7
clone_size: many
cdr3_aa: CASRRDFYEQYF
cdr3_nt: TGTGCCAGCAGACGGGACTTTTACGAGCAGTACTTC

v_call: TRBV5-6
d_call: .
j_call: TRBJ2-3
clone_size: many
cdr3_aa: CASSWVDTQYF
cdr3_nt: TGTGCCAGCAGCTGGGTGGATACGCAGTATTTT

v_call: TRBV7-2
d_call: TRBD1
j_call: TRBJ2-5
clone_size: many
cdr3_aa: CASSPGQGVKETQYF
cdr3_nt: TGTGCCAGCAGCCCAGGACAGGGTGTTAAAGAGACCCAGTACTTC

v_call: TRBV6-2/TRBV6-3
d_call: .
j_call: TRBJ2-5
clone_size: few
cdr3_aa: CASSTTGTQYF
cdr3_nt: TGTGCCAGCAGTACCACGGGGACCCAGTACTTC

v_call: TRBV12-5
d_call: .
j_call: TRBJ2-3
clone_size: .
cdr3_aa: CASGLVIGGPSTDTQYF
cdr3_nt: TGTGCTAGTGGTTTGGTAATCGGGGGACCCAGCACAGATACGCAGTATTTT

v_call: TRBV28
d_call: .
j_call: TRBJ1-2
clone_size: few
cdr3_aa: CASSPRGSGVYGYTF
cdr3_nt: TGTGCCAGCAGCCCTCGGGGTTCAGGAGTCTATGGCTACACCTTC

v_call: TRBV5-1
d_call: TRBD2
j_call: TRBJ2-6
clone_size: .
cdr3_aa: CASRRGDSGANVLTF
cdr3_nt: TGCGCCAGCAGGCGGGGGGACTCTGGGGCCAACGTCCTGACTTTC

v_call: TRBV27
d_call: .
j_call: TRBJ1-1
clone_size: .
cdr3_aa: CASSPQRNTEAFF
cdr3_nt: TGTGCCAGCAGTCCCCAAAGGAACACTGAAGCTTTCTTT

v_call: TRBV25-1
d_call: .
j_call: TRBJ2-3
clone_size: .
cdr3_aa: CASSEQVPGTQYF
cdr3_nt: TGTGCCAGCAGTGAACAGGTCCCGGGTACGCAGTATTTT

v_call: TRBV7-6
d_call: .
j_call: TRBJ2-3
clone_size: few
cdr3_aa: CASSLALRGSAQYF
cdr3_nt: TGTGCCAGCAGCTTAGCCCTCCGGGGTTCGGCGCAGTATTTT

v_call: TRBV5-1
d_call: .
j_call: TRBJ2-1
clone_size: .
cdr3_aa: CASSWGAGPISYNEQFF
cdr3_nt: TGCGCCAGCAGCTGGGGGGCCGGACCTATCTCCTACAATGAGCAGTTCTTC

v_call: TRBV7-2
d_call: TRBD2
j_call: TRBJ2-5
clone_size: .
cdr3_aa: CASSLLGGEAETQYF
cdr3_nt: TGTGCCAGCAGCCTCCTCGGGGGGGAGGCAGAGACCCAGTACTTC

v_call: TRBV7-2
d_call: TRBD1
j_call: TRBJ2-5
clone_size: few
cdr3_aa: CASSLGGGTGETQYF
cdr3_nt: TGTGCCAGCAGCTTAGGAGGGGGGACAGGGGAGACCCAGTACTTC

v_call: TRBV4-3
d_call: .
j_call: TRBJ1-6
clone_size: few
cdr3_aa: CASSQDWADSPLHF
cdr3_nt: TGCGCCAGCAGCCAAGACTGGGCGGATTCACCCCTCCACTTT

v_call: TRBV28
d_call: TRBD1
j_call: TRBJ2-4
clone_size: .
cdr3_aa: CASVDRGKNIQYF
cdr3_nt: TGTGCCAGCGTGGACAGGGGTAAAAACATTCAGTACTTC

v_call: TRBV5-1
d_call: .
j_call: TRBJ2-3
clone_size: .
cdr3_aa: CASSPHRDHRTQYF
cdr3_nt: TGCGCCAGCAGCCCTCACCGGGACCACAGGACGCAGTATTTT

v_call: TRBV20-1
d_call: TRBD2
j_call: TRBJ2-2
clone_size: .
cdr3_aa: CSARNSGGPNTGELFF
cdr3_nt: TGCAGTGCTAGAAATAGCGGGGGGCCGAACACCGGGGAGCTGTTTTTT

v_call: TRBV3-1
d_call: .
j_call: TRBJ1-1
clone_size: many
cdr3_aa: CASSQVSRVNTEAFF
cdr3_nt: TGTGCCAGCAGCCAAGTTTCCAGAGTCAACACTGAAGCTTTCTTT

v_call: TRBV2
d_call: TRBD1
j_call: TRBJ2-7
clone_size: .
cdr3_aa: CASSLRDRGPYEQYF
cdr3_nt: TGTGCCAGCAGTCTCCGCGACAGGGGGCCGTACGAGCAGTACTTC

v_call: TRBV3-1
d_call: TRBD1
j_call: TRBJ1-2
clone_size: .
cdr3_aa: CASSSRGTGGYGYTF
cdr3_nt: TGTGCCAGCAGCTCCCGAGGGACAGGGGGATATGGCTACACCTTC

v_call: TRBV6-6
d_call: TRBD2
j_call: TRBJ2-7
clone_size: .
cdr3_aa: CASSYSGTSGGYEQYF
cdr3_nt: TGTGCCAGCAGTTACTCAGGGACTAGCGGGGGGTACGAGCAGTACTTC

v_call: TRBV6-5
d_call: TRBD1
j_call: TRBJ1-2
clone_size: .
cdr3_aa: CASSYVGTGSPYGYTF
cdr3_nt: TGTGCCAGCAGTTACGTCGGGACAGGGTCACCCTATGGCTACACCTTC

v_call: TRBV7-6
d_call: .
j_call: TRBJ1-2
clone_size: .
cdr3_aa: CASSLDPQGRNYGYTF
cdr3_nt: TGTGCCAGCAGCTTAGACCCTCAGGGGCGGAACTATGGCTACACCTTC

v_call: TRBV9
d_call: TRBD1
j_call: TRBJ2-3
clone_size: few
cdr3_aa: CASSVRTGGDTQYF
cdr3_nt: TGTGCCAGCAGCGTACGGACAGGGGGAGATACGCAGTATTTT

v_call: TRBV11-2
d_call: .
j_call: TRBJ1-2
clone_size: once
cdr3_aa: CASSIVRGDYGYTF
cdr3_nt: TGTGCCAGCAGTATCGTAAGGGGGGACTATGGCTACACCTTC

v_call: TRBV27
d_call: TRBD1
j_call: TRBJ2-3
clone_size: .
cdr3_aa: CASRSGFWDRGVDTQYF
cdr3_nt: TGTGCCAGCAGAAGCGGGTTCTGGGACAGGGGTGTAGATACGCAGTATTTT

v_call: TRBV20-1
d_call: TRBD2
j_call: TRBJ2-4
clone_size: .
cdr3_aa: CSARDPSGVQNIQYF
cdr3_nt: TGCAGTGCTAGAGATCCTAGCGGGGTTCAAAACATTCAGTACTTC